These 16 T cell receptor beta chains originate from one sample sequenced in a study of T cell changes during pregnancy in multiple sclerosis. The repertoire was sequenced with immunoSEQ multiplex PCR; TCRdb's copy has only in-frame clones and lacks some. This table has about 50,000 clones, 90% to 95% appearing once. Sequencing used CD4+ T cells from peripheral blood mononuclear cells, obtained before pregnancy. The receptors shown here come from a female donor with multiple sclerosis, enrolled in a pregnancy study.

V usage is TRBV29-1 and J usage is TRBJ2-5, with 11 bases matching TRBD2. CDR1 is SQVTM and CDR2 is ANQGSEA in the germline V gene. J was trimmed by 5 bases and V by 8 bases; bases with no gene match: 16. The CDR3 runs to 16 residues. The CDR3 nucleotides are TGCAGCTTTAGCGGGAGGGCCAGTATTAGCGCGGAGACCCAGTACTTC. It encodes CSFSGRASISAETQYF.

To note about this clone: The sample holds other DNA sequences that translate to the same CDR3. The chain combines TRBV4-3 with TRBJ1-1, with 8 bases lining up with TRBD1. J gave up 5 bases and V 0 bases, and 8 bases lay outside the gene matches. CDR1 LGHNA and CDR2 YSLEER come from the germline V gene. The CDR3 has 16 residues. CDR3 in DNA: TGCGCCAGCAGCCAAGATCCCCAGGGGGCCAATACTGAAGCTTTCTTT. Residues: CASSQDPQGANTEAFF.

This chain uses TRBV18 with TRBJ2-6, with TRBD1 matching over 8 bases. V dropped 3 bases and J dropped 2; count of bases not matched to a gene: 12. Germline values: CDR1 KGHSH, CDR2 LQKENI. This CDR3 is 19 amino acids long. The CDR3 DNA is TGTGCCAGCTCACCCTACGCGGGGACAGGAGGGGCTGGGGCCAACGTCCTGACTTTC. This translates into CASSPYAGTGGAGANVLTF.

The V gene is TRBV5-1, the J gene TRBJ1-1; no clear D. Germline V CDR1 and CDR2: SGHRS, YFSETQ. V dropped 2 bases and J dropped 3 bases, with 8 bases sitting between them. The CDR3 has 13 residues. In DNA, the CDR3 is TGCGCCAGCAGCTTTAAATCAGACACTGAAGCTTTCTTT. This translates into CASSFKSDTEAFF. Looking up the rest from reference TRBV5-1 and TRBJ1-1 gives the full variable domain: KAGVTQTPRYLIKTRGQQVTLSCSPISGHRSVSWYQQTPGQGLQFLFEYFSETQRNKGNFPGRFSGRQFSNSRSEMNVSTLELGDSALYLCASSFKSDTEAFFGQGTRLTVV.

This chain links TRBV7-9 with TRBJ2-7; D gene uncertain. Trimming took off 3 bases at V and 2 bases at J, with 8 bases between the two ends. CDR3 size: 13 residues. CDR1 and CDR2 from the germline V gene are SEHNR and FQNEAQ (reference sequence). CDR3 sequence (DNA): TGTGCCAGCAGCTTGGCCAGAACCTACGAGCAGTACTTC. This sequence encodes CASSLARTYEQYF.

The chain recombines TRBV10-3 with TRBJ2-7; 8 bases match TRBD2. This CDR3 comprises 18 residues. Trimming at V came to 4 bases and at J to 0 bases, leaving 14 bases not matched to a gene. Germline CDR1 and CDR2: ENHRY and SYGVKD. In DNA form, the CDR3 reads TGTGCCATCAGTGCCAGCGGGAGAGTTGGTTTAGGCTCCTACGAGCAGTACTTC. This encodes CAISASGRVGLGSYEQYF.

CDR3 in DNA: TGCGCCAGCAGCCCTACTAGCGGAGTACTCTACGAGCAGTACTTC. This translates into CASSPTSGVLYEQYF. The V gene is TRBV5-1, the J gene TRBJ2-7; 8 bases line up with TRBD2. J gave up 3 bases and V 4 bases, and 9 bases lay outside the gene matches. This CDR3 is 15 amino acids long. Germline assignment: CDR1 SGHRS and CDR2 YFSETQ.

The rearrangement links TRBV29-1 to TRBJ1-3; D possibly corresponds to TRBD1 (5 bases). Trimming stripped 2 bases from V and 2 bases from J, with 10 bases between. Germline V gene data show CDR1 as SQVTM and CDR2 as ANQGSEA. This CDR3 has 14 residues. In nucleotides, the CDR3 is TGCAGCGTTGAACGACAGAGCGCTGGAAACACCATATATTTT. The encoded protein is CSVERQSAGNTIYF.

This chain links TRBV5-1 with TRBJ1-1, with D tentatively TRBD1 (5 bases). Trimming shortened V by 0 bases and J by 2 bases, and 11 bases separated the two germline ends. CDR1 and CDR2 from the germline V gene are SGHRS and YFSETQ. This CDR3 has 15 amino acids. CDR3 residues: CASSLEGAYNTEAFF. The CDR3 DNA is TGCGCCAGCAGCTTGGAAGGGGCCTACAACACTGAAGCTTTCTTT.

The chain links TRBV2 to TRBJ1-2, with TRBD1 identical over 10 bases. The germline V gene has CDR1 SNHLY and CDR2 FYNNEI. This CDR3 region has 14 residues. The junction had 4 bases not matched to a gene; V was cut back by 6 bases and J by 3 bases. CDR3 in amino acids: CASRGDRGDYGYTF. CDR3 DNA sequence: TGTGCCAGCAGGGGGGACAGGGGTGACTATGGCTACACCTTC. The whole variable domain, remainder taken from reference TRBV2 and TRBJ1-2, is EPEVTQTPSHQVTQMGQEVILRCVPISNHLYFYWYRQILGQKVEFLVSFYNNEISEKSEIFDDQFSVERPDGSNFTLKIRSTKLEDSAMYFCASRGDRGDYGYTFGSGTRLTVV.

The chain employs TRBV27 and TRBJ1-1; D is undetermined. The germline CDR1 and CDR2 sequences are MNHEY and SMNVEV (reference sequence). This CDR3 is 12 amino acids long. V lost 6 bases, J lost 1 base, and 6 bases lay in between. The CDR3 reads CASRSGNTEAFF. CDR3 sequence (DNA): TGTGCCAGCAGATCAGGGAACACTGAAGCTTTCTTT.

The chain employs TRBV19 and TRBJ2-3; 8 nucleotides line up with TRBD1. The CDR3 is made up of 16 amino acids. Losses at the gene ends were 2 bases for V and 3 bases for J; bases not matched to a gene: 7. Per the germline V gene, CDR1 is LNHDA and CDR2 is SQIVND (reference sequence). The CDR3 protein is CASSISTGVGTDTQYF. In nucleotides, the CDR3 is TGTGCCAGTAGTATATCGACAGGGGTGGGGACAGATACGCAGTATTTT. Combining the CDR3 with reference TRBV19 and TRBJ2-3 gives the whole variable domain DGGITQSPKYLFRKEGQNVTLSCEQNLNHDAMYWYRQDPGQGLRLIYYSQIVNDFQKGDIAEGYSVSREKKESFPLTVTSAQKNPTAFYLCASSISTGVGTDTQYFGPGTRLTVL.

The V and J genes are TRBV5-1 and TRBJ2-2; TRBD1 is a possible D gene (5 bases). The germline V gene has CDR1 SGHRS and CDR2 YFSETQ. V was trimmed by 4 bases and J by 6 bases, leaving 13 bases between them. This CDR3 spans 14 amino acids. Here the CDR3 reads CASSVGPTAGELFF. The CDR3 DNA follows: TGCGCCAGCAGCGTCGGGCCGACAGCCGGGGAGCTGTTTTTT.

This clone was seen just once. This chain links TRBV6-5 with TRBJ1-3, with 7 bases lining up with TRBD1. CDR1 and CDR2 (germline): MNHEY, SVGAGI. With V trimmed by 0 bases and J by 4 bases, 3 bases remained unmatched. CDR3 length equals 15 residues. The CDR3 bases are TGTGCCAGCAGTTACTCCGACAGGGTGGGAAACACCATATATTTT. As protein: CASSYSDRVGNTIYF.

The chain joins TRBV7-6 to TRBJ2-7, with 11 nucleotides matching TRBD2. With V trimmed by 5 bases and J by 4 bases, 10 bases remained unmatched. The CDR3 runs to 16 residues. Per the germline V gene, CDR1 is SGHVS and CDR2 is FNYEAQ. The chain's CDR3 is CASSQQRLAGRYEQYF. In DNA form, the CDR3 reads TGTGCCAGCAGCCAGCAACGACTAGCGGGAAGATACGAGCAGTACTTC.

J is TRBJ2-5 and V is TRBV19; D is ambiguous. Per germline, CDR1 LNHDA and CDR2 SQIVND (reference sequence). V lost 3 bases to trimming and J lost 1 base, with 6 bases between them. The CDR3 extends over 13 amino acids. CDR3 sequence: CASSIQAQETQYF. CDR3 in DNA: TGTGCCAGTAGTATCCAGGCCCAAGAGACCCAGTACTTC.